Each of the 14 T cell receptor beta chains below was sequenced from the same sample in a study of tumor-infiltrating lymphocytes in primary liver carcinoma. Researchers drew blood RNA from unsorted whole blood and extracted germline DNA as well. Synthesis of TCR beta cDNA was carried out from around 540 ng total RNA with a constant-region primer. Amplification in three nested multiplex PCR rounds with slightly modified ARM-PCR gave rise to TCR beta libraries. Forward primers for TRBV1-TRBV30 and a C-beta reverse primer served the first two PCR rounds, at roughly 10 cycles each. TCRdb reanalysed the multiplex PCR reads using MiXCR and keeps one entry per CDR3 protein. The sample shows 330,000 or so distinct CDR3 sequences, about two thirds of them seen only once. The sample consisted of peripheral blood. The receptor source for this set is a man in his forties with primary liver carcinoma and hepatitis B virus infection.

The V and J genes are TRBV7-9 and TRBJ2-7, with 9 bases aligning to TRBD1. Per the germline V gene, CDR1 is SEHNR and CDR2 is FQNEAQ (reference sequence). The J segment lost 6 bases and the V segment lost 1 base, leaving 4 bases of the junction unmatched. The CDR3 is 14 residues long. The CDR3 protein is CASSLGTGEPEQYF. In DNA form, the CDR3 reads TGTGCCAGCAGCTTAGGGACAGGGGAACCCGAGCAGTACTTC.

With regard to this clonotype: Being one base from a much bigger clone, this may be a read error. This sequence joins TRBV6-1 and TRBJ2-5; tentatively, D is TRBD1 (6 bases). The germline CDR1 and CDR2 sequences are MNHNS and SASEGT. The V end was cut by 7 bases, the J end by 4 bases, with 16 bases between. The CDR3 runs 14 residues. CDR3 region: CASNRSTGTETQYF. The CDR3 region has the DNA TGTGCCAGCAACCGGAGCACAGGGACAGAGACCCAGTACTTC.

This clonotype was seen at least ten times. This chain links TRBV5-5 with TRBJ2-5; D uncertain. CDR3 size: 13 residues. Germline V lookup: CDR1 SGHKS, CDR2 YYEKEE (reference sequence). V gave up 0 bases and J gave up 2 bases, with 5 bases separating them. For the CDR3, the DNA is TGTGCCAGCAGCTTGGACCAGCAAGAGACCCAGTACTTC. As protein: CASSLDQQETQYF.

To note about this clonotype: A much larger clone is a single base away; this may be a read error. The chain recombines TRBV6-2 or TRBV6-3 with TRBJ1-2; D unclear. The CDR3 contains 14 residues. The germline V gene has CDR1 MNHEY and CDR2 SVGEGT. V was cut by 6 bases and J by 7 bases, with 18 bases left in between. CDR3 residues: CASSTTPWVRGYTF. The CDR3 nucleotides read TGTGCCAGCAGCACGACCCCATGGGTACGTGGCTACACCTTC.

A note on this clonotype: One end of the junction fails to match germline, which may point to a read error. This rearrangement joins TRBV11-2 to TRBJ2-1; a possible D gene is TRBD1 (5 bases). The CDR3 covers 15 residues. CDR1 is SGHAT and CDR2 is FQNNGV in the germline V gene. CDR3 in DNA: TGTGGCAGCAGCTTAACTGGGGCAGCCTATAATGAGCAGTTCTTC. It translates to CGSSLTGAAYNEQFF.

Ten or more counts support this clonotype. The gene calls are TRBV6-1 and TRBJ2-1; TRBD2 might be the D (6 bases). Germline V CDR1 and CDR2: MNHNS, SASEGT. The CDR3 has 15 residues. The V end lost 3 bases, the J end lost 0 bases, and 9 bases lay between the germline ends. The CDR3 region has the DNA TGTGCCAGCAGTGAGGACGGGAGCTCCTACAATGAGCAGTTCTTC. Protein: CASSEDGSSYNEQFF.

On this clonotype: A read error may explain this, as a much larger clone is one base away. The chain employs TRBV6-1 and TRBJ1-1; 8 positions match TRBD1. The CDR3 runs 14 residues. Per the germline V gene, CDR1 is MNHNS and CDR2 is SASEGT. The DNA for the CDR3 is TGTGCCAGCAGTAAGACAGGGGAGAACATTGAAGCTTTCTTT. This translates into CASSKTGENIEAFF.

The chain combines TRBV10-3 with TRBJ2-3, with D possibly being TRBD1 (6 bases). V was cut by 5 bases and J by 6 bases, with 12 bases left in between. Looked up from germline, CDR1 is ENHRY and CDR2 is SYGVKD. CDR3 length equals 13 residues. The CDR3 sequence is CAISYYQGDTQYF. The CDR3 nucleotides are TGTGCCATCAGTTACTACCAGGGGGATACGCAGTATTTT.

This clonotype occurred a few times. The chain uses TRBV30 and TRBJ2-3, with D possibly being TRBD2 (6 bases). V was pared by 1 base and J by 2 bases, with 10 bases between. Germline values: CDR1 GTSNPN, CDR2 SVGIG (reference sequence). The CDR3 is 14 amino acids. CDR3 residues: CAWSDSGLTDTQYF. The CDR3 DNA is TGTGCCTGGAGTGACTCGGGACTCACAGATACGCAGTATTTT.

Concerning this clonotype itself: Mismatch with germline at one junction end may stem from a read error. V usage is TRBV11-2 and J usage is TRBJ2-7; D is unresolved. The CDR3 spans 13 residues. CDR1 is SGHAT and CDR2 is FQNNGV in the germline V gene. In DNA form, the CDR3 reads TGTGCCAGCAGCGCGTCGGTAACCTACGAGCATTACTTC. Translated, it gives CASSASVTYEHYF.

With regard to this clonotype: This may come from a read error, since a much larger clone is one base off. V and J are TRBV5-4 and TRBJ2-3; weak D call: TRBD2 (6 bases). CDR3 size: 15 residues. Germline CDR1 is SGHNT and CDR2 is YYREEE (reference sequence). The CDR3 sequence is CAISLWGGATDTQYF. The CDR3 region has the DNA TGTGCCATCAGCTTGTGGGGCGGGGCCACAGATACGCAGTATTTT.

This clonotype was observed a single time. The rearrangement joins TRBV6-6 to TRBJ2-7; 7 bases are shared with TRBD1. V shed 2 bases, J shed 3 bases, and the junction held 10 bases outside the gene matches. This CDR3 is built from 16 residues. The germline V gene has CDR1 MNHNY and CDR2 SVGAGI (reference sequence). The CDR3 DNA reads TGTGCCAGCAGTTACGATGGGACAGTGGGCCACTACGAGCAGTACTTC. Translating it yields CASSYDGTVGHYEQYF.

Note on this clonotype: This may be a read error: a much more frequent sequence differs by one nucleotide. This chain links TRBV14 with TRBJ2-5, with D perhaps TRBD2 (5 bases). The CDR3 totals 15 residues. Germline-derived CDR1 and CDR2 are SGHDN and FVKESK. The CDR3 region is CTSSQEGLQQETQYF. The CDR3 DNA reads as TGTACCAGCAGCCAAGAGGGATTGCAACAAGAGACCCAGTACTTC.

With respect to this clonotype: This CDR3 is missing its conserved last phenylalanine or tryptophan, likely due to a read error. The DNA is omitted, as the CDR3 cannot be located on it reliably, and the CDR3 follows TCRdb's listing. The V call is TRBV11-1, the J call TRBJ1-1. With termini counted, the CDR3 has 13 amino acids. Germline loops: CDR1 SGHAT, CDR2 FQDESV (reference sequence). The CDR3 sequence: CASSLSLDTEVFS.